The rows below give T cell receptor beta chains drawn from one sample of a study of CD8+ T cells in alopecia areata. Sequenced by immunoSEQ multiplex PCR; TCRdb stores in-frame clones only, minus some. The data show 100,000 to 140,000 clones, roughly 84% seen once. This specimen consisted of CD8+ T cells sorted from blood, obtained at week 24, from a patient treated with tofacitinib. The receptors derive from a human donor with alopecia areata. Both conserved end residues are part of each CDR3. A D gene is named only where the DNA matches it firmly. Clone size is shown for a subset of rows, as once, few, many or a class of expanded clone.

abundance	v_gene	d_gene	j_gene	CDR3nt	CDR3aa
-	TRBV7-7	-	TRBJ2-6	TGTGCTAGCAGCCCGGCTATTTCTGGGGCCAACGTCCTGACTTTC	CASSPAISGANVLTF
once	TRBV7-9	TRBD1	TRBJ2-7	TGTGCCAGCAGCCTCGGACAGGGGGCGGACGAGCAGTACTTC	CASSLGQGADEQYF
-	TRBV29-1	-	TRBJ1-2	TGCAGCGTTGAAGGGAGTGGGGCGGAGGGCGGCTATGGCTACACCTTC	CSVEGSGAEGGYGYTF
-	TRBV6-5	TRBD1	TRBJ2-5	TGTGCCAGCACCGGAGGACAGGGGGCTGAGACCCAGTACTTC	CASTGGQGAETQYF
-	TRBV29-1	TRBD2	TRBJ2-1	TGCAGCGTTTTACTAGCGGGGTTATACAATGAGCAGTTCTTC	CSVLLAGLYNEQFF
-	TRBV7-9	TRBD2	TRBJ2-1	TGTGCCAGCAGCCCCAGGACTAGCGGGGCGACATCCTACAATGAGCAGTTCTTC	CASSPRTSGATSYNEQFF
once	TRBV6-1	-	TRBJ2-1	TGTGCCAGCAGTGAAACTAACCTAGGACGCAATGAGCAGTTCTTC	CASSETNLGRNEQFF
-	TRBV27	TRBD1	TRBJ2-3	TGTGCCAGCGGGGGCCGGGGACAGGGGGCCACAGATACGCAGTATTTT	CASGGRGQGATDTQYF
few	TRBV7-9	TRBD1	TRBJ2-1	TGTGCCAGCAGCTCACAGGGGTCTCCCTACAATGAGCAGTTCTTC	CASSSQGSPYNEQFF
-	TRBV7-9	TRBD1	TRBJ2-7	TGTGCCAGCAGCTTTAATTCTAGGGACAGGGGCGGCGAGCAGTACTTC	CASSFNSRDRGGEQYF
-	TRBV7-9	TRBD1	TRBJ2-5	TGTGCCAGCAGCCCACGGGACAGCGGCCTCCAAGAGACCCAGTACTTC	CASSPRDSGLQETQYF
-	TRBV30	TRBD2	TRBJ2-7	TGTGCCTGTTCGGGACTAGCGGGGGTCTGGGAGCAGTACTTC	CACSGLAGVWEQYF
-	TRBV10-3	-	TRBJ2-1	TGTGCCATCAGTGAGTCTCCTACAGGGTACAATGAGCAGTTCTTC	CAISESPTGYNEQFF
-	TRBV11-2	-	TRBJ1-2	TGTGCCAGCAGCGTCGGACAAAACTATGGCTACACCTTC	CASSVGQNYGYTF
-	TRBV4-1	-	TRBJ1-1	TGCGCCAGCAGCCAGCCAATCGATATGAACACTGAAGCTTTCTTT	CASSQPIDMNTEAFF
-	TRBV4-1	-	TRBJ2-5	TGCGCCAGCAGCCAGACCCAAGAGACCCAGTACTTC	CASSQTQETQYF
once	TRBV6-5	TRBD1	TRBJ2-7	TGTGCCAGCAGTAGCCCGGGACAGGGAAGCCACGAGCAGTACTTC	CASSSPGQGSHEQYF
-	TRBV14	-	TRBJ2-1	TGTGCCAGCAGCCAAGTCGCCGACAGAAATGAGCAGTTCTTC	CASSQVADRNEQFF
-	TRBV7-9	-	TRBJ2-7	TGTGCCAGCAGCGGAGACAGGCCTTACGAGCAGTACTTC	CASSGDRPYEQYF
-	TRBV5-1	TRBD2	TRBJ2-1	TGCGCCAGCAGCCCCTCCCCAGCGGGGGGACTAAACAATGAGCAGTTCTTC	CASSPSPAGGLNNEQFF
-	TRBV7-9	TRBD2	TRBJ2-3	TGTGCCAGCTCACTAGCGGGGACCCCAGATACGCAGTATTTT	CASSLAGTPDTQYF
-	TRBV7-8	TRBD1	TRBJ2-2	TGTGCCAGCAGCTTACCAGACAGGGCGAACACCGGGGAGCTGTTTTTT	CASSLPDRANTGELFF
-	TRBV14	-	TRBJ1-1	TGTGCCAGCAGCCAAGTGGCGTTAGTGAACACTGAAGCTTTCTTT	CASSQVALVNTEAFF
-	TRBV2	-	TRBJ2-3	TGTGCCAGCAGAGGAGAGAGCACAGATACGCAGTATTTT	CASRGESTDTQYF
-	TRBV7-9	TRBD1	TRBJ1-1	TGTGCCAGCAGCTCGCTCCCGGGACAGGTTAAGGGCACTGAAGCTTTCTTT	CASSSLPGQVKGTEAFF
-	TRBV6-9	-	TRBJ2-7	TGTGCCAGCAGTTGTCTGGAGCAGTACTTC	CASSCLEQYF
-	TRBV7-8	TRBD2	TRBJ2-3	TGTGCCAGCAGCCCCCTCCAACCGGGGGGGTCTATAGATACGCAGTATTTT	CASSPLQPGGSIDTQYF
-	TRBV9	TRBD2	TRBJ2-3	TGTGCCAGCGGATCTTCGGGGGGAAGCACAGATACGCAGTATTTT	CASGSSGGSTDTQYF
few	TRBV7-9	TRBD1	TRBJ2-7	TGTGCCAGCAGCTTAGATGGGACAGGGTCCTACGAGCAGTACTTC	CASSLDGTGSYEQYF
-	TRBV5-1	TRBD1	TRBJ1-1	TGCGCCAGCAGCCTAGACAGGGGGGCAACCACTGAAGCTTTCTTT	CASSLDRGATTEAFF
-	TRBV7-6	-	TRBJ2-2	TGTGCCAGCAGCCCCCTTCCCTCAGGGTCTTACACCGGGGAGCTGTTTTTT	CASSPLPSGSYTGELFF
-	TRBV11-2	-	TRBJ2-7	TGTGCCAGCAGCCCACGCGGTGAGGGGTCGGAGCAGTACTTC	CASSPRGEGSEQYF